This T cell receptor (beta chain) was documented in a study of T cell repertoires in cytomegalovirus infection. In the study overall: Public signatures in TCR beta pointed to CMV infection and matching HLA type. General study findings and limits: HLA-C-restricted TCR beta clonotypes specific for CMV led the ex vivo response.

This CDR3 has 16 residues. CDR1 and CDR2 (germline): MNHNS, SASEGT. V lost 10 bases and J 2 bases, leaving 21 bases between the germline ends. TCRdb analysed the reads with MiXCR anew, one entry per CDR3 protein. This table has approximately 910,000 distinct CDR3 sequences, about 33% appearing once. As concerns this clonotype: The antigen is unknown.

The sample consisted of cultured CD8+ T cells from PBMCs, taken from culture after CMV antigen stimulation. This chain joins TRBV6-1 and TRBJ2-1, with a tentative D call TRBD1 (5 bases). This receptor was taken from a human donor in good health (CMV status not recorded). Some clones in this sample may be carry-over from other donors' samples. The DNA of the CDR3 is TGTGCCACCTTTTTTAGGGGCGACGGAGCCTACAATGAGCAGTTCTTC. Protein product: CATFFRGDGAYNEQFF.